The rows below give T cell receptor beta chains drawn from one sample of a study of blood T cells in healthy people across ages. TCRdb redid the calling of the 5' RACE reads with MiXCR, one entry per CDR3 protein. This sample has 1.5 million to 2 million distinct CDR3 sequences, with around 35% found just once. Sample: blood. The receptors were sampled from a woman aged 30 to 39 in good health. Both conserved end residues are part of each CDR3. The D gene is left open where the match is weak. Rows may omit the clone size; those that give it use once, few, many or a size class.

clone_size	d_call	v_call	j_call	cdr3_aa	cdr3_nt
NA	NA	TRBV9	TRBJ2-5	CAGSYSGEGETQYF	TGTGCCGGCAGCTATTCAGGGGAGGGGGAGACCCAGTACTTC
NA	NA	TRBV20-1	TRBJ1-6	CSARGGPLHF	TGCAGTGCTAGGGGGGGCCCCCTCCACTTT
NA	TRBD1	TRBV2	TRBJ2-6	CASNPAGQGIWANVQTF	TGTGCCAGCAATCCCGCGGGACAGGGTATTTGGGCCAACGTCCAGACTTTC
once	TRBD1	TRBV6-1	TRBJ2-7	CASSEGQGITYEQYF	TGTGCCAGCAGTGAAGGACAGGGGATTACCTACGAGCAGTACTTC
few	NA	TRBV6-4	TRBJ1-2	CASSDSWGDGYTF	TGTGCCAGCAGTGACTCTTGGGGTGATGGCTACACCTTC
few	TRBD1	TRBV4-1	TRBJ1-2	CASSQGGRGRFYGYTF	TGCGCCAGCAGCCAAGGTGGCAGGGGGCGTTTCTATGGCTACACCTTC
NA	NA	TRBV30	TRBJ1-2	CAWSASTRPSGYTF	TGTGCCTGGAGTGCCTCAACGAGGCCTTCGGGCTACACCTTC
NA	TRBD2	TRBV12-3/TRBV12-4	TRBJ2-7	CASSSPPTSGRAYEQYF	TGTGCCAGCAGTAGCCCTCCGACTAGCGGGAGAGCCTACGAGCAGTACTTC
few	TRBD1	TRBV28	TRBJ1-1	CASSFPGTGDTEAFF	TGTGCCAGCAGTTTCCCGGGGACAGGGGACACTGAAGCTTTCTTT
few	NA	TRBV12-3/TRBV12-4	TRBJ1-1	CASSIQGGRQMNTEAFF	TGTGCCAGCAGCATTCAGGGTGGTAGGCAAATGAACACTGAAGCTTTCTTT
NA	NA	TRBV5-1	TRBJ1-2	CASSYYNADYGYTF	TGCGCCAGCAGCTACTATAACGCAGACTATGGCTACACCTTC
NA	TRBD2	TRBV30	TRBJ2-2	CAWSVRLAGTGELFF	TGTGCCTGGAGTGTAAGACTAGCGGGGACCGGGGAGCTGTTTTTT
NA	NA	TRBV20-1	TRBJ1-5	CSAAGRSDSNQPQHF	TGCAGTGCGGCCGGACGGTCAGATAGCAATCAGCCCCAGCATTTT
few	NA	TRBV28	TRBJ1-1	CASSSQIKDGWTGEAFF	TGTGCCAGCAGTAGCCAAATCAAGGACGGCTGGACCGGTGAAGCTTTCTTT
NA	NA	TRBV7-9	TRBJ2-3	CASSSGRRLTPDTQYF	TGTGCCAGCAGCTCGGGTCGGAGGTTGACCCCAGACACGCAGTATTTT
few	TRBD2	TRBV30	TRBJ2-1	CAWAGRSHAAQFF	TGTGCCTGGGCCGGGAGGAGTCACGCGGCTCAGTTCTTC
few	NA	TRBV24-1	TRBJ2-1	CATSDLFGSNYNEQFF	TGTGCCACCAGTGATTTGTTTGGGAGCAACTACAATGAGCAGTTCTTC
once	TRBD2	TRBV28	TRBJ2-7	CASSSLPGAGPHEQYF	TGTGCCAGCAGTTCGCTCCCAGGAGCGGGACCCCACGAGCAGTACTTC
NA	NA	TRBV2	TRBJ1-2	CASGSEGRNYGYTF	TGTGCCAGCGGTTCGGAGGGGCGCAACTATGGCTACACCTTC
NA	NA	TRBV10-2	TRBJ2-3	CASSESLAPTDTQYF	TGCGCCAGCAGTGAGTCGCTAGCACCCACAGATACGCAGTATTTT
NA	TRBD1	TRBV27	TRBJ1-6	CASSLIGTGGNSPLHF	TGTGCCAGCAGTTTAATTGGGACAGGGGGGAATTCACCCCTCCACTTT
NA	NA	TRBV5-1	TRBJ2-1	CASSSQRAGPSYNEQFF	TGCGCTAGCAGCTCCCAACGTGCGGGGCCCTCCTACAATGAGCAGTTCTTC
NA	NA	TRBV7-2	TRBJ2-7	CASSHINPYEQYF	TGTGCCAGCAGCCACATAAACCCCTACGAGCAGTACTTC
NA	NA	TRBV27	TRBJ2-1	CASSWYDGVGNEQFF	TGTGCCAGCAGTTGGTATGACGGGGTAGGCAATGAGCAGTTCTTC
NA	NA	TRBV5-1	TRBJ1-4	CASSLTPRQTATNEKLFF	TGCGCCAGCAGCTTGACCCCAAGACAAACCGCAACTAATGAAAAACTGTTTTTT
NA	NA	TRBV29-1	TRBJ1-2	CSVSQGLSRYTF	TGCAGCGTTTCCCAGGGATTATCTCGCTACACCTTC
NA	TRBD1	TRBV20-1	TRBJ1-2	CSATGTGAGYTF	TGCAGTGCAACCGGGACAGGGGCTGGCTACACCTTC
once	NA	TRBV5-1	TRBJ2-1	CASSLATHEQFF	TGCGCCAGCAGCCTGGCTACCCATGAGCAGTTCTTC
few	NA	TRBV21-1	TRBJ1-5	CASSQTEQPQHF	TGTGCCAGCAGCCAGACAGAACAGCCCCAGCATTTT
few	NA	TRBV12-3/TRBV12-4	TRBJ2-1	CASSLAGQAGRNEQFF	TGTGCCAGCAGTTTAGCGGGTCAGGCGGGGCGCAATGAGCAGTTCTTC
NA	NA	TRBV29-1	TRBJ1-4	CSVDEGSGRDEKLFF	TGCAGCGTTGACGAAGGCTCGGGGCGTGATGAAAAACTGTTTTTT
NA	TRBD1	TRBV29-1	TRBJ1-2	CSASQGTGRGYTF	TGCAGCGCATCACAGGGGACCGGGCGAGGCTACACCTTC
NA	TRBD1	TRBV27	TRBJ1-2	CASSHGTGSTDYGYTF	TGTGCCAGTAGTCACGGGACAGGGTCTACTGACTATGGCTACACCTTC
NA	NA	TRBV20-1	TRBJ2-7	CSARVRGRMSYEQYF	TGCAGTGCTAGAGTCCGCGGGCGTATGAGCTACGAGCAGTACTTC
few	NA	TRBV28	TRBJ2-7	CASSSPVVSYEQYF	TGTGCCAGCAGTTCCCCGGTGGTCTCCTACGAGCAGTACTTC
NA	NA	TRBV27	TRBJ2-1	CASSSTTALEQFF	TGTGCCAGCAGTTCCACGACAGCACTTGAGCAGTTCTTC
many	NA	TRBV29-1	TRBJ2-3	CSVEGRTDTQYF	TGCAGCGTTGAAGGCCGCACAGATACGCAGTATTTT
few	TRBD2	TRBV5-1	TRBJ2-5	CASSLDGTRWETQYF	TGCGCCAGCAGCTTGGATGGGACTAGATGGGAGACCCAGTACTTC
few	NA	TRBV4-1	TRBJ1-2	CASSQDWTTPGYTF	TGCGCCAGCAGCCAAGATTGGACTACTCCTGGCTACACCTTC
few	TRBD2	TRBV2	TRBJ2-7	CASSISGPKGYEQYF	TGTGCCAGCAGTATTAGCGGGCCCAAGGGCTACGAGCAGTACTTC
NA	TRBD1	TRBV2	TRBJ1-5	CASSYGQGRNQPQHF	TGTGCCAGCAGTTACGGACAGGGGAGAAATCAGCCCCAGCATTTT
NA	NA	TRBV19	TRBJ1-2	CASSEANYGYTF	TGTGCCAGTAGTGAGGCTAACTATGGCTACACCTTC
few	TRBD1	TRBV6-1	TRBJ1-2	CASSEQGVGNYGYTF	TGTGCCAGCAGTGAACAGGGGGTCGGTAACTATGGCTACACCTTC
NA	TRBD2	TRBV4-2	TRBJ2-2	CASSQTSGPTGELFF	TGTGCCAGCAGCCAGACTAGCGGACCTACCGGGGAGCTGTTTTTT